Presented here are 18 T cell receptor beta chains from one specimen sequenced in a study of blood T cell repertoires in COVID-19. Assay used: immunoSEQ multiplex PCR; TCRdb lists only in-frame clones, some missing. This table holds some 250,000 clones, less than 90% found once. Specimen: peripheral blood. Receptors originate from a man aged 60 to 75 with acute or convalescent COVID-19.

The chain has TRBV30 and TRBJ2-2, with a possible D match to TRBD1 (5 bases). Germline V gene lookup returns CDR1 GTSNPN and CDR2 SVGIG (reference sequence). The germline V and J ends were trimmed by 1 base and 2 bases, with 14 bases remaining between them. The CDR3 has 16 residues. The CDR3 nucleotides read TGTGCCTGGAGTGCACCCGCAGGGCAAAACACCGGGGAGCTGTTTTTT. Translation gives CAWSAPAGQNTGELFF.

This chain connects TRBV6-2 or TRBV6-3 to TRBJ2-5; 10 bases align to TRBD2. This CDR3 spans 17 amino acids. V lost 0 bases and J lost 5; bases outside the gene matches: 9. Germline V gives CDR1 MNHEY, CDR2 SVGEGT. The CDR3 bases are TGTGCCAGCAGTTACTCGAAGGCTAGCGGGAGACCTGAGACCCAGTACTTC. Its translation: CASSYSKASGRPETQYF.

This chain joins TRBV29-1 and TRBJ1-1; a weak D match, TRBD1 (5 bases). The CDR3 consists of 12 residues. With 8 bases removed from V and 1 base from J, the gap between germline ends came to 11 bases. Per germline, CDR1 SQVTM and CDR2 ANQGSEA. As DNA, the CDR3 is TGCAGCTTCTTGACAGCGAACACTGAAGCTTTCTTT. Protein sequence: CSFLTANTEAFF.

This sequence joins TRBV10-3 and TRBJ1-1; tentative D call: TRBD1 (6 bases). The CDR3 contains 14 residues. From germline, CDR1 is ENHRY and CDR2 SYGVKD. V shed 4 bases and J shed 5 bases, with 14 bases lying between them. The CDR3 nucleotides are TGTGCCATCAGTGGGGGTGGGGGCGAGACTGAAGCTTTCTTT. It encodes CAISGGGGETEAFF.

The V call is TRBV6-6, the J call TRBJ2-1; D possibly corresponds to TRBD1 (5 bases). Germline CDR1 reads MNHNY; CDR2 reads SVGAGI (reference sequence). V was trimmed by 2 bases and J by 7 bases, leaving 12 bases between them. The CDR3 extends over 14 amino acids. This chain's CDR3 is CASSYSQGRNEQFF. CDR3 DNA: TGTGCCAGCAGTTACAGCCAGGGCAGGAATGAGCAGTTCTTC.

The rearrangement joins TRBV5-1 to TRBJ2-3, with 8 bases that match TRBD1. The CDR3 runs to 16 residues. Germline V gene sequence: CDR1 SGHRS, CDR2 YFSETQ. V lost 4 bases and J lost 0; bases outside the gene matches: 7. CDR3 coding DNA: TGCGCCAGCAGCCCGGGGACAGGTGCCAGCACAGATACGCAGTATTTT. The encoded protein is CASSPGTGASTDTQYF.

The rearrangement links TRBV30 to TRBJ1-4, with D uncertain. The CDR3 totals 15 residues. The germline CDR1 and CDR2 sequences are GTSNPN and SVGIG (reference sequence). Trimming shortened V by 2 bases and J by 7 bases, and 17 bases separated the two germline ends. This CDR3 reads CAWSWRTGVGEKLFF. The CDR3 coding sequence is TGTGCCTGGAGTTGGCGGACGGGAGTGGGTGAAAAACTGTTTTTT.

Here the CDR3 DNA reads TGTGCCAGCAGCTTAGATAGCGGGAGAACGGAGACCCAGTACTTC. The encoded protein is CASSLDSGRTETQYF. V and J are TRBV11-3 and TRBJ2-5, with 9 bases lining up with TRBD2. This CDR3 has 15 residues. From germline, CDR1 is SGHNT and CDR2 YENEEA. V lost 0 bases and J lost 5; bases outside the gene matches: 4.

V and J are TRBV28 and TRBJ2-1, with no clear D. The CDR3 totals 12 residues. CDR1 MDHEN and CDR2 SYDVKM come from the germline V gene. V shed 6 bases and J shed 6 bases, with 9 bases lying between them. CDR3 in amino acids: CASSPGSNEQFF. CDR3 nucleotide sequence: TGTGCCAGCAGCCCCGGGTCCAATGAGCAGTTCTTC. Together with reference TRBV28 and TRBJ2-1, the CDR3 gives the full variable domain: DVKVTQSSRYLVKRTGEKVFLECVQDMDHENMFWYRQDPGLGLRLIYFSYDVKMKEKGDIPEGYSVSREKKERFSLILESASTNQTSMYLCASSPGSNEQFFGPGTRLTVL.

CDR3 DNA sequence: TGTGCCAGCAGCTCGGACAGGGACTGGTACGAGCAGTACTTC. As protein: CASSSDRDWYEQYF. V usage is TRBV28 and J usage is TRBJ2-7; TRBD1 matches 8 bases. The length of the CDR3 is 14 residues. The junction had 8 bases not matched to a gene; V was cut back by 6 bases and J by 4 bases. Germline-derived CDR1 and CDR2 are MDHEN and SYDVKM.

The chain has TRBV29-1 and TRBJ2-2; possible D gene TRBD1, 5 bases. CDR1 and CDR2 from the germline V gene are SQVTM and ANQGSEA. The CDR3 length is 14 residues. Deletions cut 5 bases from V and 6 bases from J, with 16 bases between. The CDR3 loop reads CSVQGQRGPGELFF. The CDR3, as DNA: TGCAGCGTTCAAGGACAAAGGGGTCCCGGGGAGCTGTTTTTT.

The V and J genes are TRBV4-1 and TRBJ1-2; D might be TRBD1 (6 bases). Between the trimmed V and J ends, which lost 0 bases and 2 bases, there was a span of 10 bases. Germline lookup yields CDR1 MGHRA and CDR2 YSYEKL. The CDR3 covers 15 residues. The CDR3 sequence is CASSQDRGLNYGYTF. DNA of the CDR3: TGCGCCAGCAGCCAAGACAGGGGCCTCAACTATGGCTACACCTTC.

The rearrangement uses TRBV19 and TRBJ1-2, with D possibly TRBD1 on 5 matching bases. Germline V CDR1 and CDR2: LNHDA, SQIVND (reference sequence). The CDR3 contains 14 residues. V gave up 3 bases and J gave up 4 bases, with 12 bases separating them. The CDR3 DNA is TGTGCCAGTAGTATTGGGGGACTCCTCTATGGCTACACCTTC. Translation: CASSIGGLLYGYTF.

With respect to this clone: One end of the junction varies from germline; a read error may be responsible. This chain uses TRBV27 with TRBJ2-1; 13 bases align to TRBD2. The CDR3 consists of 13 residues. Germline loops: CDR1 MNHEY, CDR2 SMNVEV (reference sequence). CDR3 sequence reads: CASTLGTSGVPVF. CDR3 bases: TGTGCCAGCACCTTGGGGACTAGCGGGGTGCCCGTCTTC.

This clone was seen only once. This rearrangement joins TRBV5-8 to TRBJ2-7; 7 nucleotides agree with TRBD1. After removal of 2 bases from V and 0 bases from J, the junction contained 5 bases not matched to a gene. Per the germline V gene, CDR1 is SGHTS and CDR2 is YDEGEE. The CDR3 consists of 15 residues. The CDR3: CASSFAGQASYEQYF. CDR3 sequence (DNA): TGTGCCAGCAGCTTTGCAGGACAGGCCTCCTACGAGCAGTACTTC.

CDR3 loop: CASSPYDIIGNTIYF. The CDR3 region has the DNA TGTGCCAGCTCACCTTACGACATCATCGGAAACACCATATATTTT. The chain couples TRBV18 to TRBJ1-3; D is unresolved. V was cut by 3 bases and J by 4 bases, with 13 bases left in between. The CDR3 contains 15 residues. Germline CDR1 and CDR2: KGHSH and LQKENI.

The chain joins TRBV7-9 to TRBJ2-3; D is possibly TRBD1 (5 bases). Trimming stripped 5 bases from V and 4 bases from J, with 13 bases between. Germline assignment: CDR1 SEHNR and CDR2 FQNEAQ (reference sequence). This CDR3 spans 14 amino acids. The CDR3 spells CASSPRTLPDTQYF. CDR3 coding DNA: TGTGCCAGCAGCCCTCGGACACTCCCAGATACGCAGTATTTT.

This sequence joins TRBV15 and TRBJ1-5, with TRBD1 matching 7 bases. The CDR3 length is 15 residues. The V and J ends lost 5 bases and 1 base, in that order; junction bases with no gene match: 5. Germline V gene sequence: CDR1 LNHNV, CDR2 YYDKDF (reference sequence). The CDR3, as DNA: TGTGCCACCAGCGAAGGGGGCGCGAGCAATCAGCCCCAGCATTTT. It encodes CATSEGGASNQPQHF.